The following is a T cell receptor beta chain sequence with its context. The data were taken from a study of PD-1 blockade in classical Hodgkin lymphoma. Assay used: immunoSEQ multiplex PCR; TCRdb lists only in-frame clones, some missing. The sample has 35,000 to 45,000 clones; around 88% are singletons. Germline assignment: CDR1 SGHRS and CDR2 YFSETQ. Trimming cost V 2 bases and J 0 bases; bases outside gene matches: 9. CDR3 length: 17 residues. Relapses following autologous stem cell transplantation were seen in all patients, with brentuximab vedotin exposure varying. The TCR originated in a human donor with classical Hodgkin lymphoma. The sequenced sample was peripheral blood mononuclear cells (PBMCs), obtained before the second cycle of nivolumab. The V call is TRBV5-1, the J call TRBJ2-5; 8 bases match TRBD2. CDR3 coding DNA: TGCGCCAGCAGCTTCAGGGCCTTAGCGGGAAACCAAGAGACCCAGTACTTC. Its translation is CASSFRALAGNQETQYF.